The rows below give T cell receptor beta chains drawn from one sample of a study of breast tumors, draining lymph nodes, adjacent tissues. TCRdb reanalysed the multiplex PCR reads using MiXCR and keeps one entry per CDR3 protein. The table records some 170,000 distinct CDR3 sequences, about 30% of them present only once. The sample comprised axillary lymph node tissue. These receptors were obtained from a female donor with breast cancer. Some clones in this sample may be carry-over from other donors' samples. Each CDR3 is given with its conserved first and last residue. Each record gives: D gene, J gene, V gene, CDR3 protein. D genes are given only for firm matches.

>-|TRBJ1-2|TRBV5-5
CASSLGRAAWGYTF
>-|TRBJ1-1|TRBV10-2
CTSYERVNTEAFF
>-|TRBJ2-1|TRBV29-1
CSVDLGWNEQFF
>-|TRBJ2-7|TRBV10-2
CATPSSAPKGPYEQYF
>TRBD1|TRBJ1-2|TRBV5-1
CASSERGGGHTF
>TRBD1|TRBJ2-1|TRBV2
CASSYGQGAGNEQFF
>TRBD2|TRBJ2-5|TRBV7-3
CASSPATGASGSGTQETQYF
>TRBD1|TRBJ2-6|TRBV5-6
CASSLGPGQGAVGTNVLTF
>-|TRBJ1-1|TRBV10-3
CATVGQSNTEAFF
>-|TRBJ2-5|TRBV20-1
CSALTGQHQETWYF
>TRBD2|TRBJ2-1|TRBV28
CASSSLAGDYNEQFF
>TRBD2|TRBJ2-2|TRBV3-1
CASSQVGLAGGSPGELFF
>-|TRBJ1-5|TRBV6-5
CASSYSRGHQPQHF
>TRBD1|TRBJ1-6|TRBV6-5
CASSSLRTGSNSPLHF
>-|TRBJ1-6|TRBV2
CATAAGSPSPLHF
>TRBD1|TRBJ2-7|TRBV28
CASSPGQGSHEQYF
>-|TRBJ1-4|TRBV20-1
CSAPGLAGIYNEKLFF
>-|TRBJ1-1|TRBV20-1
CSEGGQDTEASF
>TRBD1|TRBJ2-5|TRBV2
CASSDWDSPETQYF
>-|TRBJ1-2|TRBV6-5
CASKQGAENYGYTF
>-|TRBJ2-1|TRBV5-1
CASSLSMGTVDEQFF
>-|TRBJ1-5|TRBV6-1
CASSIVPGGGNQPQHF
>TRBD1|TRBJ2-2|TRBV10-1
CASSGRQGGELFF
>TRBD1|TRBJ2-2|TRBV6-4
CASSLDGQGGFYTGELFF
>TRBD1|TRBJ2-7|TRBV7-9
CASSPISGTGITYEQYF
>TRBD2|TRBJ2-1|TRBV5-8
CASSPLGTSGFSYNEQFF
>TRBD2|TRBJ2-5|TRBV12-3/TRBV12-4
CASSSGTRSQETQYF
>-|TRBJ1-6|TRBV7-8
CASSLAQQARCPSYNSPLHF
>TRBD2|TRBJ2-3|TRBV5-8
CASRPGLAGADTQYF
>-|TRBJ2-5|TRBV30
CAWGRGFGETQYF
>-|TRBJ1-5|TRBV6-1
CASKARADQPQHF
>-|TRBJ2-3|TRBV9
CASSVAGTLSTDTQYF
>TRBD2|TRBJ2-3|TRBV10-3
CATRLAGGPQNEQYF
>TRBD2|TRBJ2-1|TRBV27
CASSSLTSGGTNEQFF
>-|TRBJ1-4|TRBV5-1
CASSLTNEKLFF
>-|TRBJ2-5|TRBV27
CASRHQETQYF
>-|TRBJ2-3|TRBV7-3
CASSPFGGSTDTQYF
>TRBD1|TRBJ1-3|TRBV5-1
CASSQVPGQGLGSGNTIYF
>-|TRBJ1-4|TRBV11-2
CASSLSFGAANEKLFF
>-|TRBJ2-1|TRBV6-5
CASSPYDLSYNEQFF
>TRBD2|TRBJ2-7|TRBV3-1
CASSRGLAGGLEEQYF
>TRBD2|TRBJ2-1|TRBV7-8
CASSLGGGLTYNGQFF
>-|TRBJ1-4|TRBV10-2
CASSEPMDGELFF
>-|TRBJ1-5|TRBV6-2/TRBV6-3
CARGGARRGNQPQHF
>TRBD2|TRBJ2-5|TRBV5-1
CASSFRGGNNETQYF
>TRBD2|TRBJ2-2|TRBV13
CASISPGGTSGRAVETGELFF